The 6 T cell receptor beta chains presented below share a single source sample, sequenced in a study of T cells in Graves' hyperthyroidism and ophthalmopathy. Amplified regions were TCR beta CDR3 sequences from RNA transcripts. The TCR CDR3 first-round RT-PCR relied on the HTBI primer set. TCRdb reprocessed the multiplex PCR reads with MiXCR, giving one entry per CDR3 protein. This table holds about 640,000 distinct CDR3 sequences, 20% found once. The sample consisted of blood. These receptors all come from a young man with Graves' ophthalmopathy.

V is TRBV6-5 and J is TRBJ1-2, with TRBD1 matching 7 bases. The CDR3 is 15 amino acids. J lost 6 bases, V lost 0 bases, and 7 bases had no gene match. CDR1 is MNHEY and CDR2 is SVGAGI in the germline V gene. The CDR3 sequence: CASSYSRDSPHGYTF. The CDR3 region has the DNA TGTGCCAGCAGTTACTCGAGGGACAGTCCCCATGGCTACACCTTC.

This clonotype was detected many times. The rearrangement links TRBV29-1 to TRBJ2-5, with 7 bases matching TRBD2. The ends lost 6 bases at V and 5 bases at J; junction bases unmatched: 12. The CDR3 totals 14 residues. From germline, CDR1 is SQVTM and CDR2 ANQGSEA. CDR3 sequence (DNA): TGCAGCGTAGCGGGGAAGTTGATCGCTGAGACCCAGTACTTC. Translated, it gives CSVAGKLIAETQYF.

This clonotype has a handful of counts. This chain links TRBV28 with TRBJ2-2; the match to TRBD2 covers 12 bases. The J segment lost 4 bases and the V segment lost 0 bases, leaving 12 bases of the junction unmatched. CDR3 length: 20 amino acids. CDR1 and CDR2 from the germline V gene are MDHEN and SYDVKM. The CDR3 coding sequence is TGTGCCAGCAGTTTATGGACTAGCGGGAGAAGACCCTTGGGCACCGGGGAGCTGTTTTTT. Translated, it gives CASSLWTSGRRPLGTGELFF.

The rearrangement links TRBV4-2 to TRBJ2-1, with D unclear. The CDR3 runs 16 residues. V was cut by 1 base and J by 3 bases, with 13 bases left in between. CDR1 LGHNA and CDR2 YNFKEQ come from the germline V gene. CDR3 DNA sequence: TGTGCCAGCAGCCAAGCGTCCGGTTCTCTCTACAATGAGCAGTTCTTC. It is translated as CASSQASGSLYNEQFF.

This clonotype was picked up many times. Here the CDR3 DNA reads TGTGCCAGCAGCTTAGTTTCCCGACAGGGGGCGGGCGGGATATACGAGCAGTACTTC. Protein sequence: CASSLVSRQGAGGIYEQYF. The rearrangement uses TRBV7-2 and TRBJ2-7; TRBD1 matches at 10 bases. This CDR3 region has 19 residues. Trimming at V came to 1 base and at J to 4 bases, leaving 16 bases not matched to a gene. Looked up from germline, CDR1 is SGHTA and CDR2 is FQGNSA.

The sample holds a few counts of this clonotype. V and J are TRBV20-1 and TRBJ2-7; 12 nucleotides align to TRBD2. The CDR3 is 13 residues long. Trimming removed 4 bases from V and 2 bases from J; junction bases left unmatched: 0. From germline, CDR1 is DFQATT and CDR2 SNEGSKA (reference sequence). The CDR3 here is CSATSGRAYEQYF. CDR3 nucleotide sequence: TGCAGTGCTACTAGCGGGAGGGCCTACGAGCAGTACTTC.